These 25 T cell receptor beta chains came from one sample sequenced in a study of identifying expanded T cells in peripheral blood. Assay used: immunoSEQ multiplex PCR; TCRdb lists only in-frame clones, some missing. The sample lists approximately 90,000 clones; almost 90% were seen once. The sequenced material came from blood. All receptors derive from a person aged 18-70 years in good health.

CDR3 bases: TGTGCCAGCAGCTTAGTAGGGGACAGGTGGACGGAAGCTTTCTTT. It codes for CASSLVGDRWTEAFF. The rearrangement joins TRBV11-1 to TRBJ1-1; 8 bases align to TRBD1. The CDR3 sequence is 15 residues long. Germline CDR1 is SGHAT and CDR2 is FQDESV (reference sequence). V trimming: 1 base; J trimming: 8 bases; junction bases outside the gene matches: 9.

Turning to this clone: Mismatch with germline at one junction end may stem from a read error. The chain joins TRBV5-1 to TRBJ1-5; tentatively, D is TRBD1 (6 bases). The CDR3 consists of 13 residues. Germline CDR1 is SGHRS and CDR2 is YFSETQ. In nucleotides, the CDR3 is TGTGCCAGCAGCATTGACAGGAATCAGCCCCAGCATTTT. It yields the protein CASSIDRNQPQHF.

Only one count was recorded for this clone. This sequence joins TRBV7-9 and TRBJ1-5; D may be TRBD1 (5 bases). The V end lost 4 bases, the J end lost 6 bases, and 7 bases lay between the germline ends. From germline, CDR1 is SEHNR and CDR2 FQNEAQ (reference sequence). CDR3 length equals 12 residues. CDR3 nucleotides: TGTGCCAGCAGCTCCGGGGGTCAGCCCCAGCATTTT. It specifies CASSSGGQPQHF.

This rearrangement joins TRBV4-2 to TRBJ2-2; TRBD1 matches at 10 bases. The V gene end was trimmed by 2 bases and the J gene end by 8 bases; junction bases not matched to a gene: 11. CDR1 and CDR2 (germline): LGHNA, YNFKEQ. This CDR3 has 17 residues. CDR3 amino acids: CASSQPTGTGDRGELFF. The CDR3 DNA reads as TGTGCCAGCAGCCAACCAACCGGGACAGGGGATCGGGGGGAGCTGTTTTTT.

The rearrangement uses TRBV15 and TRBJ2-7; 7 bases line up with TRBD2. CDR3 length: 17 amino acids. V was clipped by 1 base and J by 1 base; unmatched bases: 10. Looked up from germline, CDR1 is LNHNV and CDR2 is YYDKDF (reference sequence). The DNA of the CDR3 is TGTGCCACCAGCAGAGGACTAGCCGGGGGAAATTCCTACGAGCAGTACTTC. As protein: CATSRGLAGGNSYEQYF.

The sample holds a few counts of this clone. The CDR3 DNA reads TGCGCCAGCAGCTTGGAGGCGGGGATTGAAAAACTGTTTTTT. Translated, it gives CASSLEAGIEKLFF. V and J are TRBV5-1 and TRBJ1-4, with unresolved D. Germline V CDR1 and CDR2: SGHRS, YFSETQ. The V end lost 0 bases, the J end lost 7 bases, and 10 bases lay between the germline ends. The CDR3 runs 14 residues.

The chain is built from TRBV6-6 and TRBJ2-7; D not resolved. Germline V gene lookup returns CDR1 MNHNY and CDR2 SVGAGI (reference sequence). Deletions cut 2 bases from V and 3 bases from J, with 11 bases between. The length of the CDR3 is 14 residues. CDR3 region: CASSYPSLDYEQYF. In nucleotides, the CDR3 is TGTGCCAGCAGTTACCCGAGCCTCGACTACGAGCAGTACTTC.

The rearrangement uses TRBV15 and TRBJ2-5, with 7 bases identical to TRBD2. The CDR3 spans 15 residues. The germline V gene has CDR1 LNHNV and CDR2 YYDKDF (reference sequence). Trimming took 0 bases from V and 3 from J; bases not matched to a gene: 4. Written as DNA, the CDR3 is TGTGCCACCAGCAGAGATGGCCTAGCGGAAGAGACCCAGTACTTC. Its translation is CATSRDGLAEETQYF.

The DNA for the CDR3 is TGTGCCAGCAGTCGGGGTGGAGATACGCAGTATTTT. It encodes CASSRGGDTQYF. V is TRBV6-5 and J is TRBJ2-3, with D possibly being TRBD2 (5 bases). Germline V gene sequence: CDR1 MNHEY, CDR2 SVGAGI. There are 12 residues in the CDR3. The V and J ends lost 5 bases and 5 bases respectively, with 8 bases between them.

The chain couples TRBV6-5 to TRBJ1-2, with D possibly TRBD1 on 6 matching bases. The V and J ends lost 5 bases and 1 base respectively, with 14 bases between them. Germline CDR1 reads MNHEY; CDR2 reads SVGAGI. The CDR3 runs to 15 residues. CDR3 sequence: CASSRGTDSNYGYTF. The CDR3 DNA reads TGTGCCAGCAGTAGAGGAACGGACAGTAACTATGGCTACACCTTC.

The rearrangement links TRBV2 to TRBJ2-7; unclear D gene. This CDR3 contains 10 residues. V lost 10 bases to trimming and J lost 0 bases, with 4 bases between them. Germline CDR1 reads SNHLY; CDR2 reads FYNNEI. CDR3 sequence: CAIGSYEQYF. The CDR3 coding sequence is TGTGCCATTGGCTCCTACGAGCAGTACTTC.

The chain has TRBV19 and TRBJ1-2, with a tentative D call TRBD1 (6 bases). Trimming cost V 4 bases and J 0 bases, with 15 bases left between them. CDR3 length: 16 amino acids. CDR1 LNHDA and CDR2 SQIVND come from the germline V gene (reference sequence). CDR3 nucleotides: TGTGCCAGTAGTACGTGGACAGACCGCGCTAACTATGGCTACACCTTC. It translates to CASSTWTDRANYGYTF. Full variable domain (rest looked up from reference TRBV19 and TRBJ1-2): DGGITQSPKYLFRKEGQNVTLSCEQNLNHDAMYWYRQDPGQGLRLIYYSQIVNDFQKGDIAEGYSVSREKKESFPLTVTSAQKNPTAFYLCASSTWTDRANYGYTFGSGTRLTVV.

The chain links TRBV28 to TRBJ2-7; a possible D gene is TRBD1 (7 bases). V lost 7 bases and J lost 4, with 17 bases in between. Germline-derived CDR1 and CDR2 are MDHEN and SYDVKM. The CDR3 consists of 14 residues. This CDR3 is CASIRLQGGYEQYF. CDR3 sequence (DNA): TGTGCCAGCATCCGACTCCAGGGGGGTTACGAGCAGTACTTC.

The V gene is TRBV4-3, the J gene TRBJ2-7; 8 bases are shared with TRBD2. The CDR3 covers 16 residues. V dropped 4 bases and J dropped 0; count of bases not matched to a gene: 8. CDR1 is LGHNA and CDR2 is YSLEER in the germline V gene. For the CDR3, the DNA is TGCGCCAGCAGCCTTCAACATAGCGGGAACTCCTACGAGCAGTACTTC. Translated, it gives CASSLQHSGNSYEQYF.

J is TRBJ1-1 and V is TRBV18; D unclear. V dropped 6 bases and J dropped 3 bases, with 14 bases sitting between them. Germline CDR1 and CDR2: KGHSH and LQKENI. This CDR3 is built from 14 residues. The CDR3 DNA reads as TGTGCCAGCTCTGGTCTAAGTACAGACACTGAAGCTTTCTTT. It specifies CASSGLSTDTEAFF.

V usage is TRBV6-5 and J usage is TRBJ2-7, with no clear D. Trimming left V 2 bases short and J 2 bases short, with 16 bases between. The CDR3 consists of 16 residues. Per germline, CDR1 MNHEY and CDR2 SVGAGI. The CDR3 loop is CASSYTSSDRTYEQYF. The CDR3 DNA follows: TGTGCCAGCAGTTACACCTCGTCCGACCGGACCTACGAGCAGTACTTC.

About this clone: The junction shows a germline mismatch at one end, possibly a read error. This chain links TRBV7-3 with TRBJ1-1, with D unclear. Germline V lookup: CDR1 SGHTA, CDR2 FQGTGA. The CDR3 is 15 residues long. CDR3 DNA sequence: TGTGCCAGCAGCCTAACCGGAGGAGGGAACACTGAAGCTTTCTTT. Translating it yields CASSLTGGGNTEAFF.

This clone came up a few times. The rearrangement joins TRBV2 to TRBJ2-7; the match to TRBD1 covers 12 bases. This CDR3 has 15 residues. The germline V gene encodes CDR1 SNHLY and CDR2 FYNNEI. The ends lost 6 bases at V and 4 bases at J; junction bases unmatched: 7. DNA for the CDR3: TGTGCCAGCAGCCCCCGGGACAGGGGGCTGTACGAGCAGTACTTC. Translating gives CASSPRDRGLYEQYF.

The chain combines TRBV28 with TRBJ2-3, with D maybe TRBD1 (7 bases). V dropped 5 bases and J dropped 3 bases, with 12 bases sitting between them. This CDR3 is 14 amino acids long. CDR1 is MDHEN and CDR2 is SYDVKM in the germline V gene. The CDR3 DNA reads TGTGCCAGCAGTCATCAGGGGGGAACAGATACGCAGTATTTT. The encoded protein is CASSHQGGTDTQYF. The entire variable domain, with the rest obtained from reference TRBV28 and TRBJ2-3, is as follows: DVKVTQSSRYLVKRTGEKVFLECVQDMDHENMFWYRQDPGLGLRLIYFSYDVKMKEKGDIPEGYSVSREKKERFSLILESASTNQTSMYLCASSHQGGTDTQYFGPGTRLTVL.

V is TRBV10-2 and J is TRBJ2-1; 10 positions match TRBD2. CDR1 is WSHSY and CDR2 is SAAADI in the germline V gene. V shed 5 bases and J 8 bases; nucleotides not matched to a gene: 3. The CDR3 totals 13 residues. This chain's CDR3 is CASSSSGGYEQFF. CDR3 coding DNA: TGCGCCAGCAGTTCTAGCGGGGGCTATGAGCAGTTCTTC.

The rearrangement joins TRBV5-6 to TRBJ1-2; D remains ambiguous. CDR1 and CDR2 (germline): SGHDT, YYEEEE. V gave up 0 bases and J gave up 1 base, with 1 base separating them. This CDR3 comprises 12 residues. The CDR3 coding sequence is TGTGCCAGCAGCTTGGTTAACTATGGCTACACCTTC. This codes for CASSLVNYGYTF.

This chain joins TRBV27 and TRBJ2-3; D unclear. Trimming stripped 7 bases from V and 0 bases from J, with 2 bases between. The length of the CDR3 is 11 residues. In germline, CDR1 is MNHEY, CDR2 SMNVEV (reference sequence). CDR3 DNA: TGTGCCAGCACTAGCACAGATACGCAGTATTTT. Translated, it gives CASTSTDTQYF.

This chain joins TRBV7-3 and TRBJ2-3; the match to TRBD2 covers 7 bases. CDR3 length equals 15 residues. Germline lookup yields CDR1 SGHTA and CDR2 FQGTGA. The V and J ends lost 6 bases and 5 bases, in that order; junction bases with no gene match: 11. CDR3 DNA: TGTGCCAGCAGTTCTGGAGGGAGGGGATTAGATACGCAGTATTTT. Protein: CASSSGGRGLDTQYF.

The chain couples TRBV18 to TRBJ2-7; no definite D call. Deletions cut 3 bases from V and 0 bases from J, with 6 bases between. Germline CDR1 reads KGHSH; CDR2 reads LQKENI. The length of the CDR3 is 13 residues. The CDR3 spells CASSPRGSYEQYF. The CDR3 coding sequence is TGTGCCAGCTCACCGCGCGGCTCCTACGAGCAGTACTTC.

J is TRBJ2-3 and V is TRBV6-5; D is possibly TRBD2 (5 bases). CDR1 is MNHEY, CDR2 SVGAGI, per germline. V lost 2 bases and J 5 bases, leaving 8 bases between the germline ends. The CDR3 length is 13 residues. CDR3 protein: CASSYPGIDTQYF. Here the CDR3 DNA reads TGTGCCAGCAGTTACCCGGGGATAGATACGCAGTATTTT.